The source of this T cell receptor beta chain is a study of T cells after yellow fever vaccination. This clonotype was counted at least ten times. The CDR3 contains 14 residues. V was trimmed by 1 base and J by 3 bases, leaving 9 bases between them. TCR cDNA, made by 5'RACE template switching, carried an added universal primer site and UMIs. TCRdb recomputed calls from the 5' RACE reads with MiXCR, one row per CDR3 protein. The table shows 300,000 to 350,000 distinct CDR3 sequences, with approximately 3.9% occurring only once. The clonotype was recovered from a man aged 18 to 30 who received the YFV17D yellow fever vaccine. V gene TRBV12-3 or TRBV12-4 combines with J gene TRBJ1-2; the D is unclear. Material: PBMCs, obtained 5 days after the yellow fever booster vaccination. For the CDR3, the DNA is TGTGCCAGCAGTTTAGGGGCAGGCGACTATGGCTACACCTTC. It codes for CASSLGAGDYGYTF.